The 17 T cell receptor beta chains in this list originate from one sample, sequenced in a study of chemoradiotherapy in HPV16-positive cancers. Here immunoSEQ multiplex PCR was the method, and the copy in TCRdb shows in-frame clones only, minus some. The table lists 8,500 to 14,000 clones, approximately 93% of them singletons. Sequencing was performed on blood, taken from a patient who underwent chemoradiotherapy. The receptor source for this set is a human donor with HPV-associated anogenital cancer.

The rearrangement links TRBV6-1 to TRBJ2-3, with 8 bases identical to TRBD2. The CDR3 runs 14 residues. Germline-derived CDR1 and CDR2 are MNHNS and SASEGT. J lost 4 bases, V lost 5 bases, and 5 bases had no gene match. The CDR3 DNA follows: TGTGCCAGCAGTCAGCGGGGGCAGGCAGATACGCAGTATTTT. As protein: CASSQRGQADTQYF.

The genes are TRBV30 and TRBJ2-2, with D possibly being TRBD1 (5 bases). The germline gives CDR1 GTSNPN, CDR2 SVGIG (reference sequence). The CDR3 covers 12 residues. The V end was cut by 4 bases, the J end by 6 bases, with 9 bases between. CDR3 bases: TGTGCCTGGAAAGCAGGGTCCGGGGAGCTGTTTTTT. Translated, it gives CAWKAGSGELFF.

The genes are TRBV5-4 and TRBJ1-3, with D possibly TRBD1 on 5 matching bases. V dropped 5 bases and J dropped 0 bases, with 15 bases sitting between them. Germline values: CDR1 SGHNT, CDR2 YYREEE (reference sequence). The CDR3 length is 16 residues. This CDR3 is CASRDRDGSSGNTIYF. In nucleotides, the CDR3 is TGTGCCAGCAGAGACCGGGACGGCAGCTCTGGAAACACCATATATTTT. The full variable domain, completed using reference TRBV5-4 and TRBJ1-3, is ETGVTQSPTHLIKTRGQQVTLRCSSQSGHNTVSWYQQALGQGPQFIFQYYREEENGRGNFPPRFSGLQFPNYSSELNVNALELDDSALYLCASRDRDGSSGNTIYFGEGSWLTVV.

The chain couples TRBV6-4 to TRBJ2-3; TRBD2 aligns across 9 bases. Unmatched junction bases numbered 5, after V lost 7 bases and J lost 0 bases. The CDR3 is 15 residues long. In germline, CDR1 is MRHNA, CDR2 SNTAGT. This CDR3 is CASMKLAGSTDTQYF. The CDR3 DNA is TGTGCCAGCATGAAACTAGCGGGCAGCACAGATACGCAGTATTTT.

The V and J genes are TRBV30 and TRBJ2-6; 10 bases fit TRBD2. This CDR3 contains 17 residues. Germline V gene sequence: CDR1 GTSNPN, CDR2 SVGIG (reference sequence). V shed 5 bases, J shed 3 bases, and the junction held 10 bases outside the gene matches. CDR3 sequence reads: CAWDRSGGPGGANVLTF. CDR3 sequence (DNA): TGTGCCTGGGACCGTAGCGGGGGGCCGGGTGGGGCCAACGTCCTGACTTTC.

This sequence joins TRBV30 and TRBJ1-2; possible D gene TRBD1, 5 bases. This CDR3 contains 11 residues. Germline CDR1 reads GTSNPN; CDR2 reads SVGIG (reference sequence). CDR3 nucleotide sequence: TGTGCTAGGGGCAGATCCTATGGCTACACCTTC. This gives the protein CARGRSYGYTF.

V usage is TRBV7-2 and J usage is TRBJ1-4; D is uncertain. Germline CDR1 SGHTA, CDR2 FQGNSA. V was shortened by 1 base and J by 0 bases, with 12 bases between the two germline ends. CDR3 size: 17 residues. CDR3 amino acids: CASSLDGRPPTNEKLFF. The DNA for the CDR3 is TGTGCCAGCAGCTTAGATGGGCGGCCACCAACTAATGAAAAACTGTTTTTT.

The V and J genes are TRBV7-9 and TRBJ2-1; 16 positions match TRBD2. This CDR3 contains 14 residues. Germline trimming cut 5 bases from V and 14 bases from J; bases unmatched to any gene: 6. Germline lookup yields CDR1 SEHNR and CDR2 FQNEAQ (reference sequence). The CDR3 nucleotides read TGTGCCAGCAGCCCAGGGACTAGCGGGGGGGAAAAGTTCTTC. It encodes CASSPGTSGGEKFF.

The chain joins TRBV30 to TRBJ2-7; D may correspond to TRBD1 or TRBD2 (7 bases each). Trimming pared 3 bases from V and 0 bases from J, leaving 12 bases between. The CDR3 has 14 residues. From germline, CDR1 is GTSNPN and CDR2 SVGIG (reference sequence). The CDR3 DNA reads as TGTGCCTGGAGGGGAGGGGGCATCTCCTACGAGCAGTACTTC. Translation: CAWRGGGISYEQYF.

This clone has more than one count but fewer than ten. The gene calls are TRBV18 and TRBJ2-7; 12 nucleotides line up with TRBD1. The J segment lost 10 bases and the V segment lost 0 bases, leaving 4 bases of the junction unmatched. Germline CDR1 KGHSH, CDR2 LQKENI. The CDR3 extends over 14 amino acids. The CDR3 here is CASSPPGQGASQYF. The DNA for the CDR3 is TGTGCCAGCTCACCACCGGGACAGGGGGCAAGTCAGTACTTC.

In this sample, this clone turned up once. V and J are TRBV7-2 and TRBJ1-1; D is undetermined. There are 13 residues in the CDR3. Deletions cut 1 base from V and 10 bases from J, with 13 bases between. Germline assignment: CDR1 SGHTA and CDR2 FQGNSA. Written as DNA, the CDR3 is TGTGCCAGCAGCTTAGACCCCTCCGGCCCAGCTTTCTTT. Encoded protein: CASSLDPSGPAFF.

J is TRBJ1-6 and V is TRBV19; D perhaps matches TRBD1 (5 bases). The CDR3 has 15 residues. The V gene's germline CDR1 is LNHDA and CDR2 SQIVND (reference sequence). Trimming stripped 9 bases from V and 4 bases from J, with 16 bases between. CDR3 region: CASHAGGAYNSPLHF. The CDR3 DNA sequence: TGTGCCAGCCACGCGGGGGGAGCTTATAATTCACCCCTCCACTTT.

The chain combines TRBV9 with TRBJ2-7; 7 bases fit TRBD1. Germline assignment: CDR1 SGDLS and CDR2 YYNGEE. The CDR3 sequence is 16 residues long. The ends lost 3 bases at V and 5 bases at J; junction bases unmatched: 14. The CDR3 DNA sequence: TGTGCCAGCAGCGCCGGGCGGGTACAGGGGTCCGACGAGCAGTACTTC. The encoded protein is CASSAGRVQGSDEQYF.

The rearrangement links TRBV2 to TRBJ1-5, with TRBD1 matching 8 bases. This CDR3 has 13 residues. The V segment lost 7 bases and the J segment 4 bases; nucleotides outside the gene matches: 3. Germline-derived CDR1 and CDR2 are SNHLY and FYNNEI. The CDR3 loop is CASKGQVNQPQHF. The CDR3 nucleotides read TGTGCCAGCAAGGGACAGGTTAATCAGCCCCAGCATTTT.

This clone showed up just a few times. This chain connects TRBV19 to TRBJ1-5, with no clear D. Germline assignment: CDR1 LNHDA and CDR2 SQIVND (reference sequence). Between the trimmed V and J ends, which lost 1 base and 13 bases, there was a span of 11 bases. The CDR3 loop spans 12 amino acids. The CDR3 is CASSIGAGPQHF. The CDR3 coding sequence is TGTGCCAGTAGTATAGGGGCAGGCCCTCAGCATTTT.

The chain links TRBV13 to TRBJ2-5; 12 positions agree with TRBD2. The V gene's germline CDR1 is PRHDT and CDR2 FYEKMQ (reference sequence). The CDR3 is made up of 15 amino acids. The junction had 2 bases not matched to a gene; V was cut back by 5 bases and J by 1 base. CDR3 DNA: TGTGCCAGCAGCGAGACTAGCGGGGGCCAAGAGACCCAGTACTTC. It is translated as CASSETSGGQETQYF.

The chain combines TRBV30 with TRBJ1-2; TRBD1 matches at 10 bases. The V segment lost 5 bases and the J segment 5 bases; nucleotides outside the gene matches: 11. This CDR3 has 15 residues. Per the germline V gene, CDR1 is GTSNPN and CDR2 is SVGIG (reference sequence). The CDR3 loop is CAWARQGAFTYGYTF. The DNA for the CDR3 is TGTGCCTGGGCCAGACAGGGGGCATTTACTTATGGCTACACCTTC.